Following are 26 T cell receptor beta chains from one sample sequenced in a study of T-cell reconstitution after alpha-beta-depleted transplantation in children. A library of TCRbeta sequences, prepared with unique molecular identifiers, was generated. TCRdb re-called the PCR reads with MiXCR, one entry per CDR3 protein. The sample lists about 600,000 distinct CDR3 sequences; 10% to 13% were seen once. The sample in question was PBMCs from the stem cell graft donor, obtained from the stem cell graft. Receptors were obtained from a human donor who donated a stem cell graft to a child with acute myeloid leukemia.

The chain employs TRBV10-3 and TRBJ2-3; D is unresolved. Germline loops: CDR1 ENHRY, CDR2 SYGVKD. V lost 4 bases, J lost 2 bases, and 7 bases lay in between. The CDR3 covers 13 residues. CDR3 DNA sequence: TGTGCCATCAGTGGTGACACCACAGATACGCAGTATTTT. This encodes CAISGDTTDTQYF.

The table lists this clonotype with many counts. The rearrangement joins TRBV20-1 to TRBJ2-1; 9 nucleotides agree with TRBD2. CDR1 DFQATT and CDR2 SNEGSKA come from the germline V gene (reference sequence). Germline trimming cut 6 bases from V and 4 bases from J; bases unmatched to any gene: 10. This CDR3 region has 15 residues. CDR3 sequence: CSAPSGTSRYNEQFF. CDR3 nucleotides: TGCAGTGCACCTTCCGGGACTAGCAGGTACAATGAGCAGTTCTTC.

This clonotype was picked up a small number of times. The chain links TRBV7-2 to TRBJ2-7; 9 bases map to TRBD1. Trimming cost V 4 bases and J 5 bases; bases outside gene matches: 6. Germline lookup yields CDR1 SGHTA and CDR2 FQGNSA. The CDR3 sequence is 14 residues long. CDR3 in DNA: TGTGCCAGCAGCTCCCGACAGGGGGTCAACGAGCAGTACTTC. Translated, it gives CASSSRQGVNEQYF.

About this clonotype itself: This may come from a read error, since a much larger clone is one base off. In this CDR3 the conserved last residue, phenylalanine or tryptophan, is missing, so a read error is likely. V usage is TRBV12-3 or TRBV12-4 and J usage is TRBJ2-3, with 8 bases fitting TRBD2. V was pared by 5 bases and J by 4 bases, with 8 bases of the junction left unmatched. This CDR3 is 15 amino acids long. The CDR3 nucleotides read TGTGCCAGCAGTCTTAGCGGGATTAAGGCAGATACGCAGTATATT. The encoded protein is CASSLSGIKADTQYI.

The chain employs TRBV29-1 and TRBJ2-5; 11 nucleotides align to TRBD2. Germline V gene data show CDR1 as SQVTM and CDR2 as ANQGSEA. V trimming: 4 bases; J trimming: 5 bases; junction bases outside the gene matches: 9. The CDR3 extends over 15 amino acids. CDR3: CSVATSGTSGETQYF. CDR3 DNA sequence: TGCAGCGTTGCGACTAGCGGGACCTCGGGGGAGACCCAGTACTTC.

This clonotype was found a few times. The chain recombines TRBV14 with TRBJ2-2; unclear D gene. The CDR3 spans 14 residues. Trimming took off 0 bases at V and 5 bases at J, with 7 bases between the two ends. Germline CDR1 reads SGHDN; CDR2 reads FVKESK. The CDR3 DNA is TGTGCCAGCAGCCAAGAATTGCGGACCGGGGAGCTGTTTTTT. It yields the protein CASSQELRTGELFF.

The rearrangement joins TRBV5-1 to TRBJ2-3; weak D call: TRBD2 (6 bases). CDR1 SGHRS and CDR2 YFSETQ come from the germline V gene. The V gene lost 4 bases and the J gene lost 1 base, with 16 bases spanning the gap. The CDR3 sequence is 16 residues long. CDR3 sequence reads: CASSPTSSARTDTQYF. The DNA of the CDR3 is TGCGCCAGCAGCCCTACTTCTAGCGCCCGCACAGATACGCAGTATTTT. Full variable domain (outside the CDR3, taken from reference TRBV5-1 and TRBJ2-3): KAGVTQTPRYLIKTRGQQVTLSCSPISGHRSVSWYQQTPGQGLQFLFEYFSETQRNKGNFPGRFSGRQFSNSRSEMNVSTLELGDSALYLCASSPTSSARTDTQYFGPGTRLTVL.

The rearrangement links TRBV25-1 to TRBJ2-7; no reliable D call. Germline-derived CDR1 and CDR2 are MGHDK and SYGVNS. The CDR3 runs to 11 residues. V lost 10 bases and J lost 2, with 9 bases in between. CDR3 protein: CATKQAYEQYF. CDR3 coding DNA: TGTGCCACCAAACAAGCCTACGAGCAGTACTTC.

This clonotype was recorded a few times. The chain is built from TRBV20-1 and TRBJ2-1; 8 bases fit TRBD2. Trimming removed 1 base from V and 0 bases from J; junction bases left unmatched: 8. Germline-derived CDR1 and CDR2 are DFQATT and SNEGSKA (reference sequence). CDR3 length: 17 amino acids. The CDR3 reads CSARVLTGTSSYNEQFF. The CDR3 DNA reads TGCAGTGCTAGAGTTTTAACAGGGACTAGCTCCTACAATGAGCAGTTCTTC.

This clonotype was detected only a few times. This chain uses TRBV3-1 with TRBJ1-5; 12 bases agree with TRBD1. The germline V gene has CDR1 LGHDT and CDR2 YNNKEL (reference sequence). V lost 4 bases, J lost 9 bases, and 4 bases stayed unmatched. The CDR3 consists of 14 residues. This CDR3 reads CASSPGTGGLPQHF. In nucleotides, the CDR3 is TGTGCCAGCAGCCCCGGGACAGGGGGCCTGCCCCAGCATTTT.

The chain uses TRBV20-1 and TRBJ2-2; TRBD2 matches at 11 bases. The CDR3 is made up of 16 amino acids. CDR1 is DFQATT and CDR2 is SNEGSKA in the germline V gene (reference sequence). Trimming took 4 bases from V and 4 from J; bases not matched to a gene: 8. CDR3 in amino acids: CSAIEAGLAVTGELFF. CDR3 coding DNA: TGCAGTGCTATCGAAGCGGGACTAGCGGTCACCGGGGAGCTGTTTTTT.

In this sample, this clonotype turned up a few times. The CDR3 DNA reads TGCGCCAGCAGCCAAGGCCGGGACAGGACCTACAATGAGCAGTTCTTC. It translates to CASSQGRDRTYNEQFF. The chain links TRBV4-3 to TRBJ2-1; 8 positions match TRBD1. There are 16 residues in the CDR3. Per the germline V gene, CDR1 is LGHNA and CDR2 is YSLEER. Unmatched junction bases numbered 4, after V lost 1 base and J lost 2 bases.

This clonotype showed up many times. The CDR3 here is CASSQAGAAYEQYF. CDR3 nucleotides: TGTGCCAGCAGCCAAGCGGGAGCGGCCTACGAGCAGTACTTC. The chain carries TRBV3-1 and TRBJ2-7, with TRBD2 as a possible D gene (6 bases). CDR1 LGHDT and CDR2 YNNKEL come from the germline V gene (reference sequence). The germline V and J ends were trimmed by 1 base and 2 bases, with 9 bases remaining between them. The CDR3 spans 14 residues.

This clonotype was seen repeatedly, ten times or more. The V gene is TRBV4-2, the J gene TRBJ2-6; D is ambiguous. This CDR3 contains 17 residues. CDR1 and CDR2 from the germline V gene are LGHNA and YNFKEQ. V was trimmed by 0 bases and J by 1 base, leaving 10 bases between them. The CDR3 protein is CASSQDQDTSGANVLTF. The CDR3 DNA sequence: TGTGCCAGCAGCCAAGACCAGGATACATCTGGGGCCAACGTCCTGACTTTC.

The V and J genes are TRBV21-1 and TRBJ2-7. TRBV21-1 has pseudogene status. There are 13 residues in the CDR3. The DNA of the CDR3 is TGTGCCAGCAGCTTAAGGGGTTCCCACGAGCAGTACTTC. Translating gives CASSLRGSHEQYF.

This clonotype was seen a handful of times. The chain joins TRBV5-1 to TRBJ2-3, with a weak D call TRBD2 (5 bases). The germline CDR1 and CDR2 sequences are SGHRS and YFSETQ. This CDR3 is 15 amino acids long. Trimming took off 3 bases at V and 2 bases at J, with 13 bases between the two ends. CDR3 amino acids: CASSSAGYNTDTQYF. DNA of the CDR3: TGCGCCAGCAGCTCGGCGGGCTACAACACAGATACGCAGTATTTT. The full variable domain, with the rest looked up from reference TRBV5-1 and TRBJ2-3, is KAGVTQTPRYLIKTRGQQVTLSCSPISGHRSVSWYQQTPGQGLQFLFEYFSETQRNKGNFPGRFSGRQFSNSRSEMNVSTLELGDSALYLCASSSAGYNTDTQYFGPGTRLTVL.

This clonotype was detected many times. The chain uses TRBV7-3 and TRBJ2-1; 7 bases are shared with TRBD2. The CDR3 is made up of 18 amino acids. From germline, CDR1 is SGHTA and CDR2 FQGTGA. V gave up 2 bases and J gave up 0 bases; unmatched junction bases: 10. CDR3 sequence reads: CASSLLPGLRSSYNEQFF. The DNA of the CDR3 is TGTGCCAGCAGCTTATTACCGGGACTACGAAGCTCCTACAATGAGCAGTTCTTC.

CDR3 nucleotide sequence: TGTGCCAGTACCCTTTCGGGCAGGGGGCGTCAAGAGACCCAGTACTTC. Encoded protein: CASTLSGRGRQETQYF. The gene calls are TRBV19 and TRBJ2-5; 8 bases line up with TRBD1. Germline assignment: CDR1 LNHDA and CDR2 SQIVND (reference sequence). V shed 7 bases and J 2 bases; nucleotides not matched to a gene: 12. The CDR3 has 16 amino acids.

The CDR3 region is CSVAGQTTYNEQFF. DNA for the CDR3: TGCAGCGTCGCCGGACAGACAACCTACAATGAGCAGTTCTTC. The chain uses TRBV29-1 and TRBJ2-1; possibly TRBD1 for D (6 bases). CDR1 and CDR2 from the germline V gene are SQVTM and ANQGSEA. This CDR3 is built from 14 residues. Trimming removed 6 bases at V and 2 bases at J, with 14 bases between.

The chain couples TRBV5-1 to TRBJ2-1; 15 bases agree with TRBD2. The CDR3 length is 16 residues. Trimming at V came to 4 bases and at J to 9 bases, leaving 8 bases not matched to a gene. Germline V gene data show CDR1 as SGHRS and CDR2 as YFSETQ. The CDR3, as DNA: TGCGCCAGCAGCCGGACTAGCGGGAGGGAGGCAAGTGAGCAGTTCTTC. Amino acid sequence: CASSRTSGREASEQFF.

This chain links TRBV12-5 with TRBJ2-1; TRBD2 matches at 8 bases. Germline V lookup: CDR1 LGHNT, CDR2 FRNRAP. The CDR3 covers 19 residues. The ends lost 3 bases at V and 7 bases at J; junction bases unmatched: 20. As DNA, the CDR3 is TGTGCTAGTGGTTTACGTCTCGGCAGGCAAGCGGGAGAAGGTAATGAGCAGTTCTTC. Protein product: CASGLRLGRQAGEGNEQFF.

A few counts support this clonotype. The CDR3 protein is CSARDPGRSSYNSPLHF. Written as DNA, the CDR3 is TGCAGTGCTAGAGACCCCGGCAGGAGCTCCTATAATTCACCCCTCCACTTT. The V call is TRBV20-1, the J call TRBJ1-6, with D unresolved. In germline, CDR1 is DFQATT, CDR2 SNEGSKA (reference sequence). Between the trimmed V and J ends, which lost 0 bases and 0 bases, there was a span of 12 bases. CDR3 length: 17 amino acids.

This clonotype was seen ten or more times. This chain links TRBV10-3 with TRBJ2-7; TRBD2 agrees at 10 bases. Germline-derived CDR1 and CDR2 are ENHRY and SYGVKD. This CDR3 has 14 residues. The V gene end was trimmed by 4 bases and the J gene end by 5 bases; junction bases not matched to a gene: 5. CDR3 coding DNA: TGTGCCATCAGTGCTAGCGGGAGACGCGACGAGCAGTACTTC. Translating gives CAISASGRRDEQYF.

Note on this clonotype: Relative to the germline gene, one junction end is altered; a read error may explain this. The CDR3 bases are TGCTCTAGCGGGACATACGAGCAGTACTTC. It translates to CSSGTYEQYF. V usage is TRBV7-9 and J usage is TRBJ2-7; 9 bases are a match to TRBD2. Germline assignment: CDR1 SEHNR and CDR2 FQNEAQ (reference sequence). The CDR3 consists of 10 residues.

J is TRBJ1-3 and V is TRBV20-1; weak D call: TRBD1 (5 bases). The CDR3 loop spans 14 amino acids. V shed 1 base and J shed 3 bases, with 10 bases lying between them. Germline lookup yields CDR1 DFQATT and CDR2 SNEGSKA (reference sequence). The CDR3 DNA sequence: TGCAGTGCTAGAGGAGGGGCCAGTGGAAACACCATATATTTT. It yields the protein CSARGGASGNTIYF.

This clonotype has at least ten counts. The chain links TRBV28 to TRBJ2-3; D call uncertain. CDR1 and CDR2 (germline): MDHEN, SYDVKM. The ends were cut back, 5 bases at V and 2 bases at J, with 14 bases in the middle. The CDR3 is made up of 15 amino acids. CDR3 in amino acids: CASSPPSANTDTQYF. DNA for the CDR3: TGTGCCAGCAGTCCCCCATCAGCAAACACAGATACGCAGTATTTT. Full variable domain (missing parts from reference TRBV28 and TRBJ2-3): DVKVTQSSRYLVKRTGEKVFLECVQDMDHENMFWYRQDPGLGLRLIYFSYDVKMKEKGDIPEGYSVSREKKERFSLILESASTNQTSMYLCASSPPSANTDTQYFGPGTRLTVL.